This record covers a single TCR beta chain. This record belongs to a study of blood T cell repertoires in COVID-19. TCRdb's copy holds only in-frame clones and misses some; the assay was immunoSEQ multiplex PCR. The sample lists about 100,000 clones, roughly 80% occurring once. The germline V and J ends were trimmed by 4 bases and 4 bases, with 17 bases remaining between them. Germline CDR1 and CDR2: LNHDA and SQIVND (reference sequence). The CDR3 spans 16 residues. The sequence derives from a man in his fifties with active or convalescent COVID-19. The rearrangement joins TRBV19 to TRBJ2-1; possibly TRBD1 for D (6 bases). Sequenced material: peripheral blood. The CDR3 spells CASSSPPRGYYNEQFF. In nucleotides, the CDR3 is TGTGCCAGTAGTAGCCCCCCCAGGGGATATTACAATGAGCAGTTCTTC.